This T cell receptor beta chain was profiled in a study of T cell responses to AZD1222 COVID-19 vaccine. Study-level points and caveats: All repertoire sampling was performed exclusively after the peak T cell response.

Of note for this clone: Its antigen is unknown.

Germline CDR1 reads SEHNR; CDR2 reads FQNEAQ (reference sequence). V was trimmed by 2 bases and J by 1 base, leaving 8 bases between them. This CDR3 spans 14 amino acids. Here immunoSEQ multiplex PCR was the method, and the copy in TCRdb shows in-frame clones only, minus some. Its clone listing holds over 140,000 clones. The sequenced sample consisted of peripheral blood. The chain is built from TRBV7-9 and TRBJ1-1; D not resolved. This receptor was identified in an adult in good health. CDR3 in amino acids: CASSLSAGNTEAFF. The CDR3 nucleotides read TGTGCCAGCAGCTTATCCGCAGGGAACACTGAAGCTTTCTTT.